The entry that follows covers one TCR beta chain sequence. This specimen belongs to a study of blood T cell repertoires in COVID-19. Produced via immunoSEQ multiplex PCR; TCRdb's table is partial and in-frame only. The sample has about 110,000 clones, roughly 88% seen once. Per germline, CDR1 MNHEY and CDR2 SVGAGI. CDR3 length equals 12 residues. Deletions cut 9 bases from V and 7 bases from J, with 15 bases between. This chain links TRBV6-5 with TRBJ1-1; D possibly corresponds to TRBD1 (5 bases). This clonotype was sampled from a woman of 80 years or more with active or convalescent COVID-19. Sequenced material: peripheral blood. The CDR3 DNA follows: TGTGCCAGTACTGGGGGGATTAATGAAGCTTTCTTT. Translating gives CASTGGINEAFF.